Included here is one TCR beta chain sequence, with context. The record originates from a study of OX40 agonist ivuxolimab in advanced cancers. Produced via immunoSEQ multiplex PCR; TCRdb's table is partial and in-frame only. Here the sample spans roughly 59,000 clones, about 80% being singletons. Trimming pared 3 bases from V and 6 bases from J, leaving 20 bases between. The CDR3 contains 16 residues. The germline V gene encodes CDR1 WSHSY and CDR2 SAAADI. The receptor was isolated from an adult with an advanced solid tumor such as melanoma, head and neck, liver or kidney cancer. Source: CD4+ or CD8+ T cells sorted from blood, taken in a trial of the OX40 agonist ivuxolimab. The chain has TRBV10-2 and TRBJ1-1, with D possibly TRBD1 on 5 matching bases. CDR3 sequence reads: CASSDAGTLGQPEAFF. CDR3 nucleotides: TGCGCCAGCAGTGATGCGGGGACTTTAGGGCAACCTGAAGCTTTCTTT.